Detailed here is one T cell receptor (beta chain). The sample holds a few counts of this clonotype. This clone's antigen is unknown. Base qualities are missing; no much larger clone stands one base away. Taken from cysteine to phenylalanine, the CDR3 has 13 residues. The sequence is cut down to CDR3 DNA, 39 bases in frame from base 1. V and J lose 1 base and 0 bases, and a span of 3 bases separates them. CDR1 MGHDK and CDR2 SYGVNS were looked up in the germline V gene. This sample is part of a study of T-cell reconstitution after alpha-beta-depleted transplantation in children (dated by TCRdb to about 2016). Regarding the research as a whole: Using TCR repertoire profiling, the study followed T-cell immune reconstitution in a quantitative way in children after TCRalphabeta/CD19-depleted allogeneic hematopoietic cell transplantation.

What this sample's treatment or condition label stands for: allogeneic hematopoietic cell transplantation with graft depleted of TCRalphabeta T cells and CD19 B cells. The transplant recipients were children given TCRalphabeta/CD19-depleted allogeneic hematopoietic cell grafts. Libraries were made using PCR. These reads were obtained on an Illumina HiSeq 2500. Molecular barcoding was employed in the preparation of TCR libraries, with unique molecular identifiers being used to normalize TCRbeta repertoire quantification. The public reads were run again by TCRdb, first through fastp at Q25 and then through MiXCR, and only productive beta chains were kept. Each entry merges the rows of one CDR3 protein and shows their most common DNA and genes. This sample lists roughly 790,000 distinct CDR3 sequences; around 15% were detected once. The top ten constitute approximately 5% of the sample. What the authors observed across the whole study: Over the following months the frequencies of hyperexpanded clones went down, and after one year T-cell counts and TCRbeta diversity were mostly credited to newly produced T cells. In some patients, the high TCRbeta diversity seen at day 60 was put down to recipient T cells and intrathymic progenitors that had survived conditioning. Apparently early alphabetaT-cell count recovery about two months after transplant reportedly relied on only several hundred rapidly expanded clones derived from non-depleted graft cells.

The V and J segments used are TRBV25-1 and TRBJ1-1, with the D gene uncertain. This material consisted of PBMCs, mostly from graft donor cells, taken 360 days after TCRalphabeta/CD19-depleted stem cell transplant. The TCR was taken from a male patient younger than 18 who had a stem cell transplant for acute lymphoblastic leukemia, so the T cells may come from the graft donor. CDR3 sequence: CASSESLNTEAFF. The nucleotide sequence is TGTGCCAGCAGTGAATCTCTGAACACTGAAGCTTTCTTT.